The table lists the clone carrying this TCR beta chain with a few counts. Its antigen is as yet unknown. This sample is drawn from a study of graft-versus-host responses after intestinal transplantation. Across the whole study: Anti-thymocyte globulin served as induction for all recipients, who then took tacrolimus and steroids for approximately three years.

Study-wide findings and caveats: Where graft-donor T cell macrochimerism was present, patients had high graft-versus-host to host-versus-graft clonal ratios in allografts.

The CDR3 is 13 residues long. CDR1 MNHNY and CDR2 SVGAGI come from the germline V gene (reference sequence). The V end lost 4 bases, the J end lost 6 bases, and 12 bases lay between the germline ends. TCRdb keeps only in-frame clones here, not all; method: immunoSEQ multiplex PCR. The sample has tens of thousands of clones, 90% to 95% seen once; the top ten hold around 0.53%. This chain connects TRBV6-6 to TRBJ1-2; D gene uncertain. The sequencing used unstimulated CD8+ T cells sorted from spleen or lymph node cells, collected before intestinal transplant. The sequence was collected from a human donor who received an intestinal transplant. CDR3 protein: CASSFPGGNGYTF. The CDR3 DNA sequence: TGTGCCAGCAGTTTCCCTGGTGGAAATGGCTACACCTTC.